The 30 T cell receptor beta chains given below trace back to one sample, sequenced in a study of T-cell memory formation after mild COVID-19. TCRdb reprocessed the 5' RACE reads via MiXCR and lists one record per CDR3 protein. The sample carries 540,000 or so distinct CDR3 sequences, 20% recorded once. Sequencing used PBMCs or a T cell subset sorted from them (not recorded which). The source of these receptors is an adult woman who had mild COVID-19 (a few samples of this study predate the infection). Cell type and time point are not known.

This clonotype came up a few times. This chain joins TRBV11-3 and TRBJ2-1; D is perhaps TRBD2 (5 bases). The V gene's germline CDR1 is SGHNT and CDR2 YENEEA. The CDR3 has 15 amino acids. Trimming removed 2 bases from V and 8 bases from J, with 16 bases in between. CDR3 sequence: CASSLRGESRYEQFF. Here the CDR3 DNA reads TGTGCCAGCAGCTTACGGGGAGAATCGCGTTATGAGCAGTTCTTC. The whole variable domain, remainder taken from reference TRBV11-3 and TRBJ2-1, is EAGVVQSPRYKIIEKKQPVAFWCNPISGHNTLYWYLQNLGQGPELLIRYENEEAVDDSQLPKDRFSAERLKGVDSTLKIQPAELGDSAVYLCASSLRGESRYEQFFGPGTRLTVL.

In its sample, this clonotype was seen many times. The rearrangement links TRBV5-1 to TRBJ2-7; no firm D call. This CDR3 spans 15 amino acids. The V gene lost 3 bases and the J gene lost 5 bases, with 18 bases spanning the gap. Per the germline V gene, CDR1 is SGHRS and CDR2 is YFSETQ. CDR3 DNA sequence: TGCGCCAGCAGCTCGTGGCCCAGCCCCGGTGACGAGCAGTACTTC. It yields the protein CASSSWPSPGDEQYF.

This clonotype was seen at least ten times. V and J are TRBV28 and TRBJ2-4; D gene unclear. The CDR3 loop spans 9 amino acids. The V end lost 8 bases, the J end lost 8 bases, and 4 bases lay between the germline ends. Germline CDR1 MDHEN, CDR2 SYDVKM. CDR3 protein: CASGDIQYF. In DNA, the CDR3 is TGTGCCAGCGGGGACATTCAGTACTTC.

This clonotype came up many times. The rearrangement joins TRBV4-2 to TRBJ2-2; 8 nucleotides align to TRBD2. Germline loops: CDR1 LGHNA, CDR2 YNFKEQ. CDR3 size: 15 residues. V lost 1 base and J lost 6; bases outside the gene matches: 4. DNA of the CDR3: TGTGCCAGCAGCCAAGGCTTACTAGCGGCCGGGGAGCTGTTTTTT. This sequence encodes CASSQGLLAAGELFF.

This clonotype was detected a few times. The gene calls are TRBV30 and TRBJ1-5; a possible D gene is TRBD1 (6 bases). Trimming removed 3 bases from V and 4 bases from J, with 16 bases in between. This CDR3 comprises 15 residues. Germline V CDR1 and CDR2: GTSNPN, SVGIG (reference sequence). The CDR3 DNA reads TGTGCCTGGAGAGGACAGAGCGGGATGAATCAGCCCCAGCATTTT. Amino acids: CAWRGQSGMNQPQHF.

The chain has TRBV7-9 and TRBJ2-1; TRBD2 is a possible D gene (6 bases). CDR1 and CDR2 from the germline V gene are SEHNR and FQNEAQ (reference sequence). The CDR3 loop spans 13 amino acids. Trimming left V 5 bases short and J 8 bases short, with 13 bases between. This chain's CDR3 is CASSLSGGYEQFF. The CDR3 nucleotides read TGTGCCAGCAGCCTTAGCGGTGGGTATGAGCAGTTCTTC.

The chain uses TRBV29-1 and TRBJ2-3, with D unclear. The ends were cut back, 4 bases at V and 5 bases at J, with 4 bases in the middle. Germline V gene sequence: CDR1 SQVTM, CDR2 ANQGSEA. CDR3 size: 10 residues. The CDR3, as DNA: TGCAGCGTTGTCAGAGATACGCAGTATTTT. Amino acids: CSVVRDTQYF.

The chain has TRBV12-3 or TRBV12-4 and TRBJ2-1; D may be TRBD1 or TRBD2 (5 bases each). V dropped 4 bases and J dropped 2 bases, with 21 bases sitting between them. This CDR3 has 18 amino acids. The DNA of the CDR3 is TGTGCCAGCAGTTCCAACTTCGCCGCGGGCAGGGCCTACAATGAGCAGTTCTTC. It is translated as CASSSNFAAGRAYNEQFF.

The rearrangement joins TRBV29-1 to TRBJ2-3, with D tentatively TRBD1 (5 bases). Germline V lookup: CDR1 SQVTM, CDR2 ANQGSEA. The V gene lost 6 bases and the J gene lost 0 bases, with 13 bases spanning the gap. The CDR3 totals 14 residues. CDR3 region: CSVGQGRSTDTQYF. Here the CDR3 DNA reads TGCAGCGTCGGACAAGGAAGAAGCACAGATACGCAGTATTTT.

The sample holds a few counts of this clonotype. In nucleotides, the CDR3 is TGTGCCAGCAGCGGCCAACCCTCGGGGGATACGCAGTATTTT. Translation gives CASSGQPSGDTQYF. The chain has TRBV9 and TRBJ2-3; maybe TRBD2 (5 bases). The CDR3 spans 14 residues. Trimming removed 3 bases from V and 6 bases from J, with 14 bases in between. Germline values: CDR1 SGDLS, CDR2 YYNGEE.

The CDR3 DNA follows: TGCGCCAGCAGCCCAAGTCCGGAAAATTCACCCCTCCACTTT. Encoded protein: CASSPSPENSPLHF. The chain combines TRBV4-1 with TRBJ1-6; unclear D gene. The germline V gene has CDR1 MGHRA and CDR2 YSYEKL. The CDR3 totals 14 residues. Trimming pared 4 bases from V and 7 bases from J, leaving 11 bases between.

The V and J genes are TRBV4-3 and TRBJ2-7; 9 nucleotides align to TRBD2. V dropped 4 bases and J dropped 2; count of bases not matched to a gene: 9. The CDR3 length is 16 residues. The germline V gene encodes CDR1 LGHNA and CDR2 YSLEER. The DNA for the CDR3 is TGCGCCAGCAGCCTCACCGCGGTAGCGGGGGCCTACGAGCAGTACTTC. Translated, it gives CASSLTAVAGAYEQYF.

The J gene is TRBJ2-1, the V gene TRBV20-1; weak D call: TRBD2 (7 bases). Trimming pared 1 base from V and 0 bases from J, leaving 19 bases between. The CDR3 has 18 amino acids. Germline lookup yields CDR1 DFQATT and CDR2 SNEGSKA (reference sequence). The CDR3 loop is CSARGPQRGGYSYNEQFF. CDR3 DNA: TGCAGTGCTAGAGGCCCGCAGAGGGGGGGGTACTCCTACAATGAGCAGTTCTTC.

V usage is TRBV4-3 and J usage is TRBJ2-5, with TRBD1 identical over 9 bases. The CDR3 is made up of 16 amino acids. The V and J ends lost 2 bases and 4 bases, in that order; junction bases with no gene match: 8. The V gene's germline CDR1 is LGHNA and CDR2 YSLEER. CDR3 DNA: TGCGCCAGCAGCCAACTCGCCGGGACAGGGTCAGAGACCCAGTACTTC. Translating gives CASSQLAGTGSETQYF.

The CDR3 DNA is TGTGCCAGCAGCTTAGAAGACAGGATAAGTCTCTACGAGCAGTACTTC. Translation gives CASSLEDRISLYEQYF. The chain has TRBV7-2 and TRBJ2-7; D is possibly TRBD1 (6 bases). Trimming pared 1 base from V and 3 bases from J, leaving 16 bases between. Germline CDR1 and CDR2: SGHTA and FQGNSA. The CDR3 has 16 amino acids.

This clonotype came up a few times. V gene TRBV6-5 combines with J gene TRBJ1-4, with a weak D call TRBD1 (5 bases). The CDR3 is 13 residues long. With 6 bases removed from V and 6 bases from J, the gap between germline ends came to 11 bases. Germline CDR1 and CDR2: MNHEY and SVGAGI. The CDR3 reads CASRKGRYEKLFF. CDR3 in DNA: TGTGCCAGCAGGAAGGGGCGCTATGAAAAACTGTTTTTT.

V gene TRBV30 combines with J gene TRBJ1-5; 7 positions match TRBD1. With V trimmed by 1 base and J by 3 bases, 3 bases remained unmatched. The CDR3 sequence is 14 residues long. Germline CDR1 reads GTSNPN; CDR2 reads SVGIG (reference sequence). Here the CDR3 DNA reads TGTGCCTGGAGTGCGAGGGGGCACAATCAGCCCCAGCATTTT. This encodes CAWSARGHNQPQHF. Filled out from reference TRBV30 and TRBJ1-5, the complete variable domain reads SQTIHQWPATLVQPVGSPLSLECTVEGTSNPNLYWYRQAAGRGLQLLFYSVGIGQISSEVPQNLSASRPQDRQFILSSKKLLLSDSGFYLCAWSARGHNQPQHFGDGTRLSIL.

The chain recombines TRBV12-3 or TRBV12-4 with TRBJ1-5; 10 positions match TRBD1. The CDR3 runs 16 residues. Trimming took 5 bases from V and 0 from J; bases not matched to a gene: 4. CDR3 in DNA: TGTGCCAGCAGTGGACAGGGGGTAATTAGCAATCAGCCCCAGCATTTT. This encodes CASSGQGVISNQPQHF.

The gene calls are TRBV4-1 and TRBJ1-5; TRBD1 aligns across 7 bases. Germline V lookup: CDR1 MGHRA, CDR2 YSYEKL. This CDR3 has 16 amino acids. V lost 0 bases, J lost 5 bases, and 7 bases stayed unmatched. The CDR3 coding sequence is TGCGCCAGCAGCCAAGATTCAACAGGGGCAGATCAGCCCCAGCATTTT. It is translated as CASSQDSTGADQPQHF.

The V gene is TRBV5-8, the J gene TRBJ1-1, with unresolved D. The CDR3 covers 19 residues. With 3 bases removed from V and 3 bases from J, the gap between germline ends came to 27 bases. CDR1 is SGHTS and CDR2 is YDEGEE in the germline V gene. The CDR3 reads CASSSTRGPRSLQDTEAFF. DNA of the CDR3: TGTGCCAGCAGCTCCACTCGAGGCCCTAGATCTCTCCAGGACACTGAAGCTTTCTTT.

This chain links TRBV6-5 with TRBJ2-1; D call uncertain. Deletions cut 5 bases from V and 8 bases from J, with 13 bases between. The CDR3 runs 13 residues. Germline CDR1 is MNHEY and CDR2 is SVGAGI. CDR3 protein: CASSRSPSDEQFF. The CDR3, as DNA: TGTGCCAGCAGTCGTTCCCCTAGTGATGAGCAGTTCTTC.

The chain uses TRBV24-1 and TRBJ2-3, with no clear D. The CDR3 loop spans 11 amino acids. CDR1 and CDR2 from the germline V gene are KGHDR and SFDVKD. Trimming left V 9 bases short and J 4 bases short, with 7 bases between. This CDR3 reads CATERADTQYF. In nucleotides, the CDR3 is TGTGCCACCGAACGGGCAGATACGCAGTATTTT.

This clonotype was detected only a few times. CDR3 nucleotides: TGTGCCAGCAGCTCGCTACAGGGGAAGCGAGGAAAACTGTTTTTT. It yields the protein CASSSLQGKRGKLFF. V gene TRBV12-3 or TRBV12-4 combines with J gene TRBJ1-4; the match to TRBD1 covers 7 bases. After removal of 6 bases from V and 10 bases from J, the junction contained 14 bases not matched to a gene. The CDR3 totals 15 residues.

A few counts support this clonotype. The chain has TRBV29-1 and TRBJ1-2, with 7 bases aligning to TRBD1. The CDR3 extends over 13 amino acids. V was pared by 4 bases and J by 0 bases, with 2 bases of the junction left unmatched. CDR1 SQVTM and CDR2 ANQGSEA come from the germline V gene. The CDR3 coding sequence is TGCAGCGTTGCGGACAGGCCTAACTATGGCTACACCTTC. It codes for CSVADRPNYGYTF.

V and J are TRBV9 and TRBJ2-1; TRBD1 or TRBD2 may be the D gene (5 bases each). Trimming removed 0 bases at V and 7 bases at J, with 20 bases between. This CDR3 is 17 amino acids long. CDR1 SGDLS and CDR2 YYNGEE come from the germline V gene. The CDR3 bases are TGTGCCAGCAGCGTAGCTACTGCTCCAACTGGGGGTAATGAGCAGTTCTTC. Amino acid sequence: CASSVATAPTGGNEQFF.

The J gene is TRBJ2-5, the V gene TRBV29-1, with a tentative D call TRBD1 (6 bases). Germline V gene sequence: CDR1 SQVTM, CDR2 ANQGSEA. The V and J ends lost 5 bases and 1 base respectively, with 11 bases between them. CDR3 size: 13 residues. CDR3 in DNA: TGCAGCGTTTTAGACAGGCCCCAAGAGACCCAGTACTTC. Protein sequence: CSVLDRPQETQYF.

Only a few counts were recorded for this clonotype. This CDR3 reads CSARPSGLNTGELFF. The CDR3 DNA sequence: TGCAGTGCTAGACCGAGCGGGCTGAACACCGGGGAGCTGTTTTTT. The gene calls are TRBV20-1 and TRBJ2-2; D is possibly TRBD2 (6 bases). The ends were cut back, 2 bases at V and 1 base at J, with 11 bases in the middle. The CDR3 spans 15 residues. Germline values: CDR1 DFQATT, CDR2 SNEGSKA (reference sequence).

This clonotype was seen only a few times. The genes are TRBV30 and TRBJ2-5, with TRBD2 matching 14 bases. The CDR3 is made up of 16 amino acids. Germline V CDR1 and CDR2: GTSNPN, SVGIG (reference sequence). Trimming cost V 0 bases and J 4 bases; bases outside gene matches: 4. As DNA, the CDR3 is TGTGCCTGGAGTGTACTGACTAGCGGGGGGGGAGAGACCCAGTACTTC. Amino acids: CAWSVLTSGGGETQYF. The full variable domain, its missing parts supplied by reference TRBV30 and TRBJ2-5, is SQTIHQWPATLVQPVGSPLSLECTVEGTSNPNLYWYRQAAGRGLQLLFYSVGIGQISSEVPQNLSASRPQDRQFILSSKKLLLSDSGFYLCAWSVLTSGGGETQYFGPGTRLLVL.

There are a few counts of this clonotype. The CDR3 sequence: CATSTRDSPYEQYF. The CDR3, as DNA: TGTGCCACCAGCACCCGGGACAGCCCCTACGAGCAGTACTTC. The V call is TRBV15, the J call TRBJ2-7; TRBD1 agrees at 7 bases. V lost 4 bases to trimming and J lost 2 bases; unmatched junction nucleotides: 5. CDR3 size: 14 residues. From germline, CDR1 is LNHNV and CDR2 YYDKDF (reference sequence).

This clonotype has more than one count but fewer than ten. The gene calls are TRBV5-6 and TRBJ1-2, with D perhaps matching TRBD1 (5 bases). V was trimmed by 2 bases and J by 8 bases, leaving 13 bases between them. This CDR3 region has 13 residues. Germline lookup yields CDR1 SGHDT and CDR2 YYEEEE. CDR3 loop: CASSFRVEGGYTF. Written as DNA, the CDR3 is TGTGCCAGCAGCTTCAGGGTGGAGGGAGGCTACACCTTC.